The 22 T cell receptor beta chains below come from one sample, sequenced in a study of early T cells in non-severe SARS-CoV-2 infection. TCRdb passed the 5' RACE reads through MiXCR, listing each CDR3 protein once. The table includes around 26,000 distinct CDR3 sequences, less than 4.5% detected once. What was sequenced was whole blood. These receptors came from an adult who was a healthcare worker with PCR-confirmed SARS-CoV-2 infection or an uninfected control (not recorded which).

This clonotype was seen repeatedly, ten times or more. CDR3 in amino acids: CASSGRDGETQYF. The CDR3 nucleotides are TGTGCCAGCAGCGGCCGGGACGGAGAGACCCAGTACTTC. The chain uses TRBV7-2 and TRBJ2-5; D may correspond to TRBD1 or TRBD2 (5 bases each). Germline V gene sequence: CDR1 SGHTA, CDR2 FQGNSA. Trimming left V 5 bases short and J 4 bases short, with 11 bases between. The CDR3 covers 13 residues.

This clonotype was found many times. The V call is TRBV6-2 or TRBV6-3, the J call TRBJ1-2, with 11 bases fitting TRBD1. The V and J ends lost 6 bases and 8 bases, in that order; junction bases with no gene match: 14. Per germline, CDR1 MNHEY and CDR2 SVGEGT. The CDR3 covers 16 residues. In nucleotides, the CDR3 is TGTGCCAGCAGCCACACCGCTGGACAGGGGGCAGGAGGCTACACCTTC. It yields the protein CASSHTAGQGAGGYTF.

This clonotype was counted ten times or more. This chain links TRBV20-1 with TRBJ1-2; 7 bases fit TRBD1. The CDR3 has 13 residues. Germline loops: CDR1 DFQATT, CDR2 SNEGSKA (reference sequence). V shed 6 bases, J shed 3 bases, and the junction held 7 bases outside the gene matches. The CDR3 here is CSADREADYGYTF. Here the CDR3 DNA reads TGCAGTGCCGACAGGGAGGCGGACTATGGCTACACCTTC.

This clonotype was seen ten or more times. This chain connects TRBV12-3 or TRBV12-4 to TRBJ2-5; 8 positions agree with TRBD1. This CDR3 spans 14 amino acids. J lost 1 base, V lost 5 bases, and 3 bases had no gene match. The CDR3 here is CASSNGTGQETQYF. For the CDR3, the DNA is TGTGCCAGCAGTAACGGGACAGGCCAAGAGACCCAGTACTTC.

This clonotype was recorded many times. V and J are TRBV4-3 and TRBJ1-2, with a weak D call TRBD1 (5 bases). Germline CDR1 LGHNA, CDR2 YSLEER. V was trimmed by 0 bases and J by 2 bases, leaving 7 bases between them. The CDR3 loop spans 14 amino acids. The CDR3 loop is CASSQDRGNYGYTF. The CDR3 DNA reads TGCGCCAGCAGCCAAGATCGGGGGAACTATGGCTACACCTTC.

There are many counts of this clonotype. V is TRBV25-1 and J is TRBJ1-4; the D gene is possibly TRBD1 (6 bases). Between the trimmed V and J ends, which lost 4 bases and 8 bases, there was a span of 14 bases. The germline gives CDR1 MGHDK, CDR2 SYGVNS. This CDR3 comprises 14 residues. The CDR3 DNA reads as TGTGCCAGCAGTGTATCTGCCGACAGGGAAAAACTGTTTTTT. Residues: CASSVSADREKLFF. Full variable domain (missing parts from reference TRBV25-1 and TRBJ1-4): EADIYQTPRYLVIGTGKKITLECSQTMGHDKMYWYQQDPGMELHLIHYSYGVNSTEKGDLSSESTVSRIRTEHFPLTLESARPSHTSQYLCASSVSADREKLFFGSGTQLSVL.

This clonotype appeared many times. The chain couples TRBV7-2 to TRBJ2-7, with unresolved D. The CDR3 runs 12 residues. V lost 5 bases and J 7 bases, leaving 12 bases between the germline ends. Germline-derived CDR1 and CDR2 are SGHTA and FQGNSA. DNA for the CDR3: TGTGCCAGCAGCCCAGCATGGGAAGAGCAGTACTTC. This sequence encodes CASSPAWEEQYF.

This clonotype was found a few times. The chain recombines TRBV4-1 with TRBJ2-5, with no clear D. V was clipped by 0 bases and J by 4 bases, with 6 bases between them. Germline V gene data show CDR1 as MGHRA and CDR2 as YSYEKL. This CDR3 region has 13 residues. As DNA, the CDR3 is TGCGCCAGCAGCCAAGAGGTCCGAGAGACCCAGTACTTC. It yields the protein CASSQEVRETQYF.

This clonotype was picked up many times. This chain links TRBV5-1 with TRBJ2-1, with 14 nucleotides matching TRBD2. The V segment lost 6 bases and the J segment 4 bases; nucleotides outside the gene matches: 12. Germline V gene lookup returns CDR1 SGHRS and CDR2 YFSETQ. The CDR3 totals 18 residues. This CDR3 is CASKKTSGREGFYNEQFF. CDR3 coding DNA: TGCGCCAGCAAAAAGACTAGCGGGAGGGAAGGATTTTACAATGAGCAGTTCTTC.

This clonotype was picked up many times. The chain links TRBV27 to TRBJ2-1; 10 bases are shared with TRBD2. This CDR3 comprises 17 residues. Germline CDR1 MNHEY, CDR2 SMNVEV (reference sequence). Losses at the gene ends were 2 bases for V and 8 bases for J; bases not matched to a gene: 12. CDR3 region: CASSLNGISGRVDEQFF. CDR3 DNA: TGTGCCAGCAGTTTAAACGGAATAAGCGGGAGGGTAGATGAGCAGTTCTTC.

The chain has TRBV29-1 and TRBJ1-5; D unclear. CDR3 length: 13 amino acids. V was clipped by 0 bases and J by 4 bases, with 7 bases between them. The germline gives CDR1 SQVTM, CDR2 ANQGSEA. The CDR3 is CSVEDLPNQPQHF. DNA of the CDR3: TGCAGCGTTGAAGATCTACCAAATCAGCCCCAGCATTTT. Full variable domain (remainder filled in from reference TRBV29-1 and TRBJ1-5): SAVISQKPSRDICQRGTSLTIQCQVDSQVTMMFWYRQQPGQSLTLIATANQGSEATYESGFVIDKFPISRPNLTFSTLTVSNMSPEDSSIYLCSVEDLPNQPQHFGDGTRLSIL.

This clonotype occurred many times. The chain couples TRBV19 to TRBJ2-1; maybe TRBD2 (6 bases). Deletions cut 1 base from V and 8 bases from J, with 15 bases between. This CDR3 region has 15 residues. Looked up from germline, CDR1 is LNHDA and CDR2 is SQIVND (reference sequence). CDR3 sequence: CASSIGAGRIDEQFF. As DNA, the CDR3 is TGTGCCAGTAGTATAGGGGCGGGGCGGATCGATGAGCAGTTCTTC.

This clonotype showed up many times. The V gene is TRBV20-1, the J gene TRBJ1-6; D unclear. This CDR3 is built from 13 residues. Germline V gene sequence: CDR1 DFQATT, CDR2 SNEGSKA (reference sequence). V was clipped by 3 bases and J by 6 bases, with 9 bases between them. CDR3 sequence: CSASRAANSPLHF. DNA of the CDR3: TGCAGTGCTAGTCGTGCAGCTAATTCACCCCTCCACTTT.

This clonotype was detected ten times or more. The gene calls are TRBV14 and TRBJ2-2, with no clear D. The length of the CDR3 is 12 residues. CDR1 and CDR2 (germline): SGHDN, FVKESK. Trimming removed 1 base at V and 6 bases at J, with 3 bases between. The CDR3 region is CASSQGAGELFF. The DNA of the CDR3 is TGTGCCAGCAGCCAAGGCGCCGGGGAGCTGTTTTTT.

This clonotype has at least ten counts. The gene calls are TRBV6-4 and TRBJ2-1; 10 nucleotides match TRBD2. This CDR3 spans 18 amino acids. After removal of 0 bases from V and 7 bases from J, the junction contained 12 bases not matched to a gene. From germline, CDR1 is MRHNA and CDR2 SNTAGT. As DNA, the CDR3 is TGTGCCAGCAGTGACTCGGCTAGCGGGAGTAGTACGTGGAATGAGCAGTTCTTC. This codes for CASSDSASGSSTWNEQFF.

There are many counts of this clonotype. The chain uses TRBV6-6 and TRBJ2-1; 10 bases are a match to TRBD2. This CDR3 comprises 17 residues. The ends lost 0 bases at V and 4 bases at J; junction bases unmatched: 6. CDR1 is MNHNY, CDR2 SVGAGI, per germline (reference sequence). The CDR3 region is CASSYSGLAGAYNEQFF. CDR3 DNA: TGTGCCAGCAGTTACTCAGGGCTAGCGGGAGCATACAATGAGCAGTTCTTC.

This clonotype has ten or more counts. The CDR3 DNA sequence: TGTGCCAGCAGCTCCGGGACTAGTGGCTACGAGCAGTACTTC. Its translation is CASSSGTSGYEQYF. The rearrangement links TRBV7-6 to TRBJ2-7; 8 bases map to TRBD2. CDR3 size: 14 residues. Germline-derived CDR1 and CDR2 are SGHVS and FNYEAQ. J gave up 3 bases and V 4 bases, and 5 bases lay outside the gene matches.

The sample holds many counts of this clonotype. This chain connects TRBV9 to TRBJ2-1, with a weak D call TRBD2 (7 bases). V was clipped by 0 bases and J by 9 bases, with 13 bases between them. The CDR3 has 14 amino acids. Germline lookup yields CDR1 SGDLS and CDR2 YYNGEE. The CDR3 region is CASSVVGGAGEQFF. CDR3 DNA: TGTGCCAGCAGCGTAGTTGGGGGGGCCGGTGAGCAGTTCTTC.

In its sample, this clonotype was seen many times. The chain joins TRBV5-4 to TRBJ1-3, with a possible D match to TRBD1 (5 bases). V was pared by 0 bases and J by 4 bases, with 8 bases between. Germline CDR1 SGHNT, CDR2 YYREEE (reference sequence). The CDR3 has 14 amino acids. This chain's CDR3 is CASSLAGFGNTIYF. CDR3 in DNA: TGTGCCAGCAGCTTGGCAGGGTTCGGAAACACCATATATTTT.

This clonotype was recorded at least ten times. J is TRBJ1-2 and V is TRBV20-1; D may be TRBD1 (5 bases). CDR3 length: 17 amino acids. Germline CDR1 reads DFQATT; CDR2 reads SNEGSKA (reference sequence). The V end was cut by 0 bases, the J end by 4 bases, with 21 bases between. The CDR3 protein is CSARDTRGGQGVYGYTF. The CDR3 DNA is TGCAGTGCTAGAGATACAAGGGGCGGGCAGGGAGTCTATGGCTACACCTTC.

This clonotype was counted many times. Here the CDR3 DNA reads TGTGCCAGCAGTTTAGTGGCTACCTTTCGAGCAGATACGCAGTATTTT. Translation: CASSLVATFRADTQYF. J is TRBJ2-3 and V is TRBV28; D is undetermined. V lost 2 bases to trimming and J lost 4 bases, with 16 bases between them. Germline V gene lookup returns CDR1 MDHEN and CDR2 SYDVKM. This CDR3 comprises 16 residues.

The table lists this clonotype with many counts. The chain combines TRBV7-2 with TRBJ2-1; D is uncertain. V lost 2 bases, J lost 5 bases, and 10 bases lay in between. CDR3 length: 14 residues. Germline CDR1 and CDR2: SGHTA and FQGNSA. The CDR3 DNA sequence: TGTGCCAGCAGCTTACCCACGGTAAACAATGAGCAGTTCTTC. It is translated as CASSLPTVNNEQFF.